What follows is one T cell receptor beta chain and its context. V shed 0 bases, J shed 3 bases, and the junction held 2 bases outside the gene matches. The CDR3 length is 15 residues. Germline lookup yields CDR1 SGHRS and CDR2 YFSETQ. This record belongs to a study of blood T cell repertoires in COVID-19. Background on the study: Both acute and convalescent COVID-19 samples were obtained from the United States, Italy and Spain.

Study processing details: Amplification of reference gene primers provided the estimated nucleated cell counts. Measured with immunoSEQ multiplex PCR; TCRdb has only the in-frame clones, and not every one. That table gives V, J and clone size, and the DNA gave D and trimming. Altogether fewer than 35,000 clones are present, 75% to 85% being singletons, with the ten largest covering over 7%. The chain has TRBV5-1 and TRBJ2-7; 11 bases agree with TRBD2. Specimen: peripheral blood. The sequence came from an elderly man with active COVID-19. The CDR3 sequence is CASSLVTSGGYEQYF. CDR3 DNA sequence: TGCGCCAGCAGCTTGGTCACTAGCGGGGGCTACGAGCAGTACTTC.